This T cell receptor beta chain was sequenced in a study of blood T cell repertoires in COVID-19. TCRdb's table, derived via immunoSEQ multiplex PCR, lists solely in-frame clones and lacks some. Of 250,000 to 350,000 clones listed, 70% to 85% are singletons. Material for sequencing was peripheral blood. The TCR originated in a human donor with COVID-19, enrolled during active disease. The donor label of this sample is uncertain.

The CDR3 region is CASSFTGEYGYTF. CDR3 DNA sequence: TGTGCCAGCAGCTTTACAGGGGAGTACGGCTACACCTTC. This chain uses TRBV28 with TRBJ1-2; TRBD1 aligns across 7 bases. This CDR3 has 13 residues. Germline V gene lookup returns CDR1 MDHEN and CDR2 SYDVKM. The ends lost 6 bases at V and 8 bases at J; junction bases unmatched: 9.